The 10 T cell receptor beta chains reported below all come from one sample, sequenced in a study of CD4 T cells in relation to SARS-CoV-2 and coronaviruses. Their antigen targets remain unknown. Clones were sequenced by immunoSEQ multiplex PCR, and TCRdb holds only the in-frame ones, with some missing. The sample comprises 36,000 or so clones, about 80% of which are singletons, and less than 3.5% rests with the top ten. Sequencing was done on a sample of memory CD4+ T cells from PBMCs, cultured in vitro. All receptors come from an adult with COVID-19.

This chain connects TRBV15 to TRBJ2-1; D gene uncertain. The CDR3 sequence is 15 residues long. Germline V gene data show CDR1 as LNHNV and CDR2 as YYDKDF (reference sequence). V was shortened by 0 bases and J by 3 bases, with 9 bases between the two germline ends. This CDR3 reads CATSRDGGIYNEQFF. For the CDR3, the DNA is TGTGCCACCAGCAGAGATGGCGGAATCTACAATGAGCAGTTCTTC.

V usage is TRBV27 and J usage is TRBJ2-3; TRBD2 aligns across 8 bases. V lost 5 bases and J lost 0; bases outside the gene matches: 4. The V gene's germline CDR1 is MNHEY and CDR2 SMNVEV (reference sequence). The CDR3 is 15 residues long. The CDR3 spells CASSKRERSTDTQYF. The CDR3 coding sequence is TGTGCCAGCAGTAAGCGGGAGAGGAGCACAGATACGCAGTATTTT.

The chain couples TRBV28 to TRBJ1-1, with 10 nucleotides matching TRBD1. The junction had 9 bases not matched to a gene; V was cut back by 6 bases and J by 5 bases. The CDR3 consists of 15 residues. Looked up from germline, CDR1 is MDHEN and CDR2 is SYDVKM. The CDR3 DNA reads TGTGCCAGCAGGACAGGGGGCGCAATCAAAACTGAAGCTTTCTTT. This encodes CASRTGGAIKTEAFF.

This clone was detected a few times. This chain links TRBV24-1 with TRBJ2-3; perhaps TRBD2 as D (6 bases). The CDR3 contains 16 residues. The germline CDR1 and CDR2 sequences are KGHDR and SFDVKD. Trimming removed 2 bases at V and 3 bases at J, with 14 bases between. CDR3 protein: CATSDSGSGITDTQYF. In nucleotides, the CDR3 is TGTGCCACCAGTGATTCGGGTAGCGGAATTACAGATACGCAGTATTTT.

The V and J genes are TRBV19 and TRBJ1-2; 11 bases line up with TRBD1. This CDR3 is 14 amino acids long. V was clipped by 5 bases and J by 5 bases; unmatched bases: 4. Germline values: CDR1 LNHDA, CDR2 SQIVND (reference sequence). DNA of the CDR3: TGTGCCAGTAGTCCAGGACAGGGGGCGTATGGCTACACCTTC. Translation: CASSPGQGAYGYTF.

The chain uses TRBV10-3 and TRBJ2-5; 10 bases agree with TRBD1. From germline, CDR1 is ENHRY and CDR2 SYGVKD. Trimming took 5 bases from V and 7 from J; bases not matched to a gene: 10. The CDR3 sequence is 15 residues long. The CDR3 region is CAISPLGQGEATQYF. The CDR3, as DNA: TGTGCCATCAGTCCCCTTGGACAGGGGGAGGCGACCCAGTACTTC.

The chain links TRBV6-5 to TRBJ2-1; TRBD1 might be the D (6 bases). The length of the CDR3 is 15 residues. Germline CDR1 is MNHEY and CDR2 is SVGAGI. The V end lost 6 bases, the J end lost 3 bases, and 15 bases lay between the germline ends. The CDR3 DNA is TGTGCCAGCAGGACAAACAGGGTCGGCTACAATGAGCAGTTCTTC. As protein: CASRTNRVGYNEQFF.

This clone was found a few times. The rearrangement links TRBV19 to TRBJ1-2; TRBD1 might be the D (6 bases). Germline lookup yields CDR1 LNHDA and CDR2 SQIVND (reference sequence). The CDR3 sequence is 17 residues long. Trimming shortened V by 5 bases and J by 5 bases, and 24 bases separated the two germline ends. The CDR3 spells CASSPPGHGQNRYGYTF. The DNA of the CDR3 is TGTGCCAGTAGTCCGCCGGGACACGGCCAGAATCGATATGGCTACACCTTC.

The CDR3 region is CASSSSLAGGPRTDTQYF. CDR3 in DNA: TGTGCCAGCAGTTCGTCGCTAGCGGGAGGGCCGAGGACAGATACGCAGTATTTT. The chain couples TRBV6-2 or TRBV6-3 to TRBJ2-3; 12 bases fit TRBD2. This CDR3 comprises 18 residues. V gave up 4 bases and J gave up 3 bases; unmatched junction bases: 11. Germline V CDR1 and CDR2: MNHEY, SVGEGT.

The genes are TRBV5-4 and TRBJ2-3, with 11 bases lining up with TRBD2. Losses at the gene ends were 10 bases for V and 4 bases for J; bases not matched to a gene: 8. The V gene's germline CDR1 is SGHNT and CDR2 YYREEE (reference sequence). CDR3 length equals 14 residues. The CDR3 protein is CAAKLAGAADTQYF. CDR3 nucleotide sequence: TGTGCCGCAAAACTAGCGGGAGCTGCAGATACGCAGTATTTT.